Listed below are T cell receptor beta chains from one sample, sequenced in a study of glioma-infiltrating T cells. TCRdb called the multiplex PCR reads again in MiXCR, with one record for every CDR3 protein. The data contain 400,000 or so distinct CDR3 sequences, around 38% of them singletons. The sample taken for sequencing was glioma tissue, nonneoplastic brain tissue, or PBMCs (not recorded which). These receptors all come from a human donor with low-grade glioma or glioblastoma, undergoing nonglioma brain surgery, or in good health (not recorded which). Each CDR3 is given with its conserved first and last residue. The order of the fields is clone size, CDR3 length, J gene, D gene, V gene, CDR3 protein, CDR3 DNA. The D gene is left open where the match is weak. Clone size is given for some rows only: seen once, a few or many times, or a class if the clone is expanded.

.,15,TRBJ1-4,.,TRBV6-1,CASSLNSATNEKLFF,TGTGCCAGCAGTCTAAACAGCGCAACTAATGAAAAACTGTTTTTT
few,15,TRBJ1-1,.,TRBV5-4,CASSLALNSNTEAFF,TGTGCCAGCAGCTTGGCTTTGAACTCGAACACTGAAGCTTTCTTT
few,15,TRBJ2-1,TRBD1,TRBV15,CATSRGGQGAREQFF,TGTGCCACCAGCAGGGGAGGCCAGGGGGCGCGTGAGCAGTTCTTC
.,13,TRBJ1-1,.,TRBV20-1,CSAPKGFGTEAFF,TGCAGTGCTCCGAAGGGGTTTGGCACTGAAGCTTTCTTT
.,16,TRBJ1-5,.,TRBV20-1,CCADSDRTYGNQPQHF,TGCTGTGCTGACTCCGACAGGACCTATGGCAATCAGCCCCAGCATTTT
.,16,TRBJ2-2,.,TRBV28,CASRRPVVSSTGELFF,TGTGCCAGCAGACGACCAGTGGTCTCGAGCACCGGGGAGCTGTTTTTT
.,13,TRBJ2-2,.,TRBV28,CATGATDTGELFF,TGTGCCACCGGGGCAACAGACACCGGGGAGCTGTTTTTT
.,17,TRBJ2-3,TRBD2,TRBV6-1,CASIQTGERELADTQYF,TGTGCCAGCATCCAGACGGGGGAGCGGGAGCTCGCAGATACGCAGTATTTT
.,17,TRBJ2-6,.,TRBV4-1,CASSQSRLRAGANVLTF,TGCGCCAGCAGCCAATCACGCCTCCGCGCCGGGGCCAACGTCCTGACTTTC
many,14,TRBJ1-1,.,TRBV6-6,CASSYSGGSTEAFF,TGTGCCAGCAGTTACAGTGGGGGTAGCACTGAAGCTTTCTTT
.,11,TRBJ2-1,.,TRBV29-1,CSVLPGVEKFF,TGCAGCGTCTTACCCGGGGTTGAGAAGTTCTTC
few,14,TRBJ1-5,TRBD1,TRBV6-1,CASDGTGRDQPQHF,TGTGCCAGCGATGGGACAGGGAGGGATCAGCCCCAGCATTTT
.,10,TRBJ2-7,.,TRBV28,CASGGGEQYF,TGTGCCAGCGGCGGCGGTGAGCAGTACTTC
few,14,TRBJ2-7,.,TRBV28,CASSPAGTTYEQYF,TGTGCCAGCAGTCCGGCCGGGACAACCTACGAGCAGTACTTC
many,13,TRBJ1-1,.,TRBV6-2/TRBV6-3,CASSLEVRTEAFF,TGTGCCAGCAGTTTGGAGGTAAGAACTGAAGCTTTCTTT
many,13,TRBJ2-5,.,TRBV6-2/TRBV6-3,CASSSSGRETQYF,TGTGCCAGCAGTTCGTCCGGGAGAGAGACCCAGTACTTC
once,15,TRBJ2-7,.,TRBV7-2,CASSAPTAGAGEQYF,TGTGCCAGCAGCGCCCCCACGGCGGGCGCGGGGGAGCAGTACTTC
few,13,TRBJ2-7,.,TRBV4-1,CASSQEGPREQYF,TGCGCCAGCAGCCAAGAGGGACCTCGGGAGCAGTACTTC